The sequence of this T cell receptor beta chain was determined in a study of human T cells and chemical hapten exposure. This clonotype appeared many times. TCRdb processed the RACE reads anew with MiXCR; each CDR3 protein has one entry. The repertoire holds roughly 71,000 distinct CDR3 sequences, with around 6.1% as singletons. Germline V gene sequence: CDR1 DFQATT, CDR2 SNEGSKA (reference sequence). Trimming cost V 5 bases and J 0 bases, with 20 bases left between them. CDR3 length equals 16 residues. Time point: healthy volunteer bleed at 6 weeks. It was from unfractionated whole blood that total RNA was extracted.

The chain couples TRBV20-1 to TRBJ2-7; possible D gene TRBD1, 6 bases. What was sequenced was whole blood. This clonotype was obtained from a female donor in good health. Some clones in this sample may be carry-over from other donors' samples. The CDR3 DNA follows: TGCAGTGCTTTAGACAGCCGACAGGCGAACTCCTACGAGCAGTACTTC. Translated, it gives CSALDSRQANSYEQYF.